This entry lists 7 T cell receptor beta chains sequenced from one sample in a study of PD-L1 blockade in urothelial cancer. The time point: peripheral blood 6 weeks after treatment start. Repertoires were generated with immunoSEQ multiplex PCR, while TCRdb's copy carries only in-frame clones and drops some. The sample records roughly 24,000 clones, 90% to 95% being singletons. The specimen was PBMCs, collected around atezolizumab (anti-PD-L1) treatment. Source of these receptors: a woman in her fifties or sixties with urothelial cancer.

The chain is built from TRBV19 and TRBJ1-1, with TRBD1 matching over 10 bases. Per germline, CDR1 LNHDA and CDR2 SQIVND (reference sequence). Unmatched junction bases numbered 7, after V lost 3 bases and J lost 0 bases. The CDR3 consists of 17 residues. CDR3 in amino acids: CASSILLGQGLNTEAFF. The CDR3 coding sequence is TGTGCCAGTAGTATCCTCCTGGGACAGGGGCTGAACACTGAAGCTTTCTTT.

Only one count was recorded for this clone. The chain combines TRBV7-2 with TRBJ1-6; 10 bases map to TRBD1. V dropped 2 bases and J dropped 8; count of bases not matched to a gene: 9. This CDR3 comprises 17 residues. Germline V gene sequence: CDR1 SGHTA, CDR2 FQGNSA. Written as DNA, the CDR3 is TGTGCCAGCAGCTTACCCCCGGGACAGGGGTTTTATTCACCCCTCCACTTT. This encodes CASSLPPGQGFYSPLHF.

The chain recombines TRBV4-3 with TRBJ1-3; D is unclear. In germline, CDR1 is LGHNA, CDR2 YSLEER. Between the trimmed V and J ends, which lost 0 bases and 2 bases, there was a span of 11 bases. This CDR3 has 16 amino acids. CDR3 nucleotide sequence: TGCGCCAGCAGCCAAGAACGGTCGGGAGCTGGAAACACCATATATTTT. This gives the protein CASSQERSGAGNTIYF.

The DNA for the CDR3 is TGTGCCAGCAGCCATTACAGATACGAGCAGTACTTC. This translates into CASSHYRYEQYF. The rearrangement uses TRBV7-9 and TRBJ2-7; no clear D gene. CDR3 length: 12 residues. Trimming pared 5 bases from V and 4 bases from J, leaving 9 bases between. CDR1 is SEHNR and CDR2 is FQNEAQ in the germline V gene (reference sequence). The complete variable domain, with remaining parts taken from reference TRBV7-9 and TRBJ2-7, reads DTGVSQNPRHKITKRGQNVTFRCDPISEHNRLYWYRQTLGQGPEFLTYFQNEAQLEKSRLLSDRFSAERPKGSFSTLEIQRTEQGDSAMYLCASSHYRYEQYFGPGTRLTVT.

V gene TRBV25-1 combines with J gene TRBJ2-5; D possibly corresponds to TRBD2 (5 bases). The V end was cut by 2 bases, the J end by 8 bases, with 15 bases between. The germline CDR1 and CDR2 sequences are MGHDK and SYGVNS. This CDR3 is built from 14 residues. CDR3 region: CASSERPERDTQYF. The CDR3 coding sequence is TGTGCCAGCAGTGAAAGGCCGGAACGGGATACCCAGTACTTC.

The rearrangement links TRBV19 to TRBJ1-2; D is unclear. The germline gives CDR1 LNHDA, CDR2 SQIVND (reference sequence). Trimming removed 5 bases from V and 2 bases from J, with 6 bases in between. The CDR3 spans 12 residues. CDR3 bases: TGTGCCAGTAGTTCGGGGAACTATGGCTACACCTTC. It yields the protein CASSSGNYGYTF. Full variable domain (rest looked up from reference TRBV19 and TRBJ1-2): DGGITQSPKYLFRKEGQNVTLSCEQNLNHDAMYWYRQDPGQGLRLIYYSQIVNDFQKGDIAEGYSVSREKKESFPLTVTSAQKNPTAFYLCASSSGNYGYTFGSGTRLTVV.

The V gene is TRBV27, the J gene TRBJ1-4, with 9 bases fitting TRBD1. The germline gives CDR1 MNHEY, CDR2 SMNVEV (reference sequence). Trimming at V came to 7 bases and at J to 4 bases, leaving 7 bases not matched to a gene. There are 15 residues in the CDR3. As DNA, the CDR3 is TGTGCCAGCATCTTAATGGACAGGGGTAATGAAAAACTGTTTTTT. This translates into CASILMDRGNEKLFF. The full variable domain, completed using reference TRBV27 and TRBJ1-4, is EAQVTQNPRYLITVTGKKLTVTCSQNMNHEYMSWYRQDPGLGLRQIYYSMNVEVTDKGDVPEGYKVSRKEKRNFPLILESPSPNQTSLYFCASILMDRGNEKLFFGSGTQLSVL.